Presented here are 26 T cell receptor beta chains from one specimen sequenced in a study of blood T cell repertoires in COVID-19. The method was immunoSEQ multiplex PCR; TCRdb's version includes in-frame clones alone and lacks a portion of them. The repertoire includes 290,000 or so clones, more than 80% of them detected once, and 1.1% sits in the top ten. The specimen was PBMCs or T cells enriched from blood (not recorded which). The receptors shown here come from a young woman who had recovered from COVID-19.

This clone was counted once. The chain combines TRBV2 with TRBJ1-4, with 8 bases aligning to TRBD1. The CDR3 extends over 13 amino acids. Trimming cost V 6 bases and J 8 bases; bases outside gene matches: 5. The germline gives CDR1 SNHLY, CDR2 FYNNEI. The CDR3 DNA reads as TGTGCCAGCAGCAGGGGGCGGGAAGAAAAACTGTTTTTT. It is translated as CASSRGREEKLFF.

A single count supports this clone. The CDR3 DNA reads TGTGCCAGCAGTTATGAGACTAGCGGAGGGTCCTACGAGCAGTACTTC. Its translation is CASSYETSGGSYEQYF. V is TRBV6-2 or TRBV6-3 and J is TRBJ2-7; 9 positions match TRBD2. CDR3 length equals 16 residues. Germline trimming cut 3 bases from V and 1 base from J; bases unmatched to any gene: 7. Germline V CDR1 and CDR2: MNHEY, SVGEGT.

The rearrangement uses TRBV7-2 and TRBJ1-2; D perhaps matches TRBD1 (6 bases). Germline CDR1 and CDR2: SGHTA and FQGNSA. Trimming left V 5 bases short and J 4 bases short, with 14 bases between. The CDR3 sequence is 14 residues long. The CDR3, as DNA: TGTGCCAGCAGCCCAGGGGAAAGGATCTATGGCTACACCTTC. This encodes CASSPGERIYGYTF. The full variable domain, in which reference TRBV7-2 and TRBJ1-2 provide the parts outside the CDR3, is GAGVSQSPSNKVTEKGKDVELRCDPISGHTALYWYRQSLGQGLEFLIYFQGNSAPDKSGLPSDRFSAERTGGSVSTLTIQRTQQEDSAVYLCASSPGERIYGYTFGSGTRLTVV.

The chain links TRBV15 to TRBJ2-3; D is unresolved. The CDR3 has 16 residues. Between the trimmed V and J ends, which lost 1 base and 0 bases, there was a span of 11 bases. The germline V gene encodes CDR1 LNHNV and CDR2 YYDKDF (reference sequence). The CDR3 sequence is CATSRVPGISTDTQYF. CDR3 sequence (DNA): TGTGCCACCAGCAGAGTACCAGGAATTAGCACAGATACGCAGTATTTT. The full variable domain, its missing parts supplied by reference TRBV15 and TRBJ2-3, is DAMVIQNPRYQVTQFGKPVTLSCSQTLNHNVMYWYQQKSSQAPKLLFHYYDKDFNNEADTPDNFQSRRPNTSFCFLDIRSPGLGDTAMYLCATSRVPGISTDTQYFGPGTRLTVL.

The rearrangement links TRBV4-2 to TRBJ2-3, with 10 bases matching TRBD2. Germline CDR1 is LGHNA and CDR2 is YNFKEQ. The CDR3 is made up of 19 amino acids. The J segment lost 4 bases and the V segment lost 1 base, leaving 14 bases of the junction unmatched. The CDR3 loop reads CASSQVGAGGPGGADTQYF. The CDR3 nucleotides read TGTGCCAGCAGCCAAGTAGGAGCGGGAGGGCCTGGGGGGGCAGATACGCAGTATTTT.

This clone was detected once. The CDR3 here is CASSQDFLRNTEAFF. CDR3 in DNA: TGTGCCAGCAGCCAAGATTTCCTTCGGAACACTGAAGCTTTCTTT. The chain recombines TRBV14 with TRBJ1-1, with unresolved D. Per germline, CDR1 SGHDN and CDR2 FVKESK. The CDR3 is made up of 15 amino acids. V lost 0 bases to trimming and J lost 1 base, with 9 bases between them.

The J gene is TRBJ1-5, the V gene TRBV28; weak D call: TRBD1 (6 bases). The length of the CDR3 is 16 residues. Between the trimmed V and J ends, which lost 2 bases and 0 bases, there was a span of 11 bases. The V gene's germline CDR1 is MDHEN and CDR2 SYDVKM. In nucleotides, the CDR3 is TGTGCCAGCAGTTTAACCGGGACATCTAGCAATCAGCCCCAGCATTTT. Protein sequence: CASSLTGTSSNQPQHF.

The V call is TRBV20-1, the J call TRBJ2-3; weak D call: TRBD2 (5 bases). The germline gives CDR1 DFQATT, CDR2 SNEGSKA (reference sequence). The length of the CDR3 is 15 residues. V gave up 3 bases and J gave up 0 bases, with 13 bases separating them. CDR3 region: CSASKLRTSTDTQYF. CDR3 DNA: TGCAGTGCTAGTAAACTGCGGACTAGCACAGATACGCAGTATTTT.

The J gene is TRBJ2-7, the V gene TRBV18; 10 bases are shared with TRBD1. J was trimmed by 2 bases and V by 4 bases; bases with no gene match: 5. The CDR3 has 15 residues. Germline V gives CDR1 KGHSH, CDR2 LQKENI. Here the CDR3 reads CASSLSGTGAYEQYF. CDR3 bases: TGTGCCAGCTCACTCTCCGGGACAGGGGCCTACGAGCAGTACTTC.

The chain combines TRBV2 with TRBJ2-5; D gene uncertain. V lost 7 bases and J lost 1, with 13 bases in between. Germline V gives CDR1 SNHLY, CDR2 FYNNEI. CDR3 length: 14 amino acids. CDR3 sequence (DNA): TGTGCCAGCAACCAAAGAGGCACCCAAGAGACCCAGTACTTC. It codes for CASNQRGTQETQYF.

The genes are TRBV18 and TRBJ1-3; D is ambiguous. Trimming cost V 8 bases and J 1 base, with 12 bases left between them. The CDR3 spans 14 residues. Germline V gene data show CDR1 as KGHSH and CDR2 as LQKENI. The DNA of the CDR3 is TGTGCCAGCACTACTAGGGATTCTGGAAACACCATATATTTT. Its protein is CASTTRDSGNTIYF.

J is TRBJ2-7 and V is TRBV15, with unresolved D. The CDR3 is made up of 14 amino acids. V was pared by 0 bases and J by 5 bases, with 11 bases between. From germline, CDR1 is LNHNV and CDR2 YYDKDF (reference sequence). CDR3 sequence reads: CATSRDLSSHEQYF. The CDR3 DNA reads TGTGCCACCAGCAGAGATCTTAGTAGCCACGAGCAGTACTTC. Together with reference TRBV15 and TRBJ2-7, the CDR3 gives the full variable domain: DAMVIQNPRYQVTQFGKPVTLSCSQTLNHNVMYWYQQKSSQAPKLLFHYYDKDFNNEADTPDNFQSRRPNTSFCFLDIRSPGLGDTAMYLCATSRDLSSHEQYFGPGTRLTVT.

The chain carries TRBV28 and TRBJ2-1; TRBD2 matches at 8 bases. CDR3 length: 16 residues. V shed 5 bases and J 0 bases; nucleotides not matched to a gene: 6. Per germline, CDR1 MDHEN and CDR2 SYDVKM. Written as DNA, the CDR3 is TGTGCCAGCAGTCATGAGCGGGGGAGCTCCTACAATGAGCAGTTCTTC. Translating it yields CASSHERGSSYNEQFF.

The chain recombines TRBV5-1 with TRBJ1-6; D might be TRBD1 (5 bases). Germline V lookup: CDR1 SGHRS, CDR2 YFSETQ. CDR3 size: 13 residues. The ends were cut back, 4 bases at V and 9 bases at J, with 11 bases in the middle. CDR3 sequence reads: CASSPEGASPLHF. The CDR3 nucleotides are TGCGCCAGCAGCCCTGAAGGGGCTTCACCCCTCCACTTT.

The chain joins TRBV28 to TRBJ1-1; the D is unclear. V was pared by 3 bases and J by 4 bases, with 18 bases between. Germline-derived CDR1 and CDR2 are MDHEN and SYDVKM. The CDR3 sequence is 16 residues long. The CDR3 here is CASSFLDLTRGTEAFF. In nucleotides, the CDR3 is TGTGCCAGCAGTTTCCTCGATCTGACGAGAGGCACTGAAGCTTTCTTT.

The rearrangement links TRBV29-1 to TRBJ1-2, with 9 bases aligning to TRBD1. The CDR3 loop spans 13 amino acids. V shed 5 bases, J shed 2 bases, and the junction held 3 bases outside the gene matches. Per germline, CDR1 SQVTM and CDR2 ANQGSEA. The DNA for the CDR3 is TGCAGCGTTACAGGGGGCGGCAACTATGGCTACACCTTC. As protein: CSVTGGGNYGYTF.

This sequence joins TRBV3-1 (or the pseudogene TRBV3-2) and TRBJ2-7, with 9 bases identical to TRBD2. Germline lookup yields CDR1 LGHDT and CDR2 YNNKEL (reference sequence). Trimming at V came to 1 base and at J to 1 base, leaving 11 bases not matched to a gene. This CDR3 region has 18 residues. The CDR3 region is CASSQALIGTSRSYEQYF. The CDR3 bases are TGTGCCAGCAGCCAAGCCTTGATCGGGACTAGCAGATCCTACGAGCAGTACTTC.

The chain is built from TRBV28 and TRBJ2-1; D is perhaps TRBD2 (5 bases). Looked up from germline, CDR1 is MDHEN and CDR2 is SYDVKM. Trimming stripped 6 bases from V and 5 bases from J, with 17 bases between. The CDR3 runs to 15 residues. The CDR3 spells CASSPGLQVNNEQFF. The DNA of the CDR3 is TGTGCCAGCAGCCCAGGACTCCAAGTAAACAATGAGCAGTTCTTC.

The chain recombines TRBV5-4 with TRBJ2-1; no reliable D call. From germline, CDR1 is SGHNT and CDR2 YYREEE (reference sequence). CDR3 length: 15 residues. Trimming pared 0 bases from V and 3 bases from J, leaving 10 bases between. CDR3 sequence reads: CASSLGGAVYNEQFF. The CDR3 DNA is TGTGCCAGCAGCTTGGGTGGAGCTGTCTACAATGAGCAGTTCTTC.

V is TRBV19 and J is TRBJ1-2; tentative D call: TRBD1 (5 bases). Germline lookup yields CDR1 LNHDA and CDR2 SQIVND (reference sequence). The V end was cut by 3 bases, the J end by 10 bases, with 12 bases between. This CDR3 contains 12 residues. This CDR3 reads CASSMGQADYTF. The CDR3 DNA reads TGTGCCAGTAGTATGGGGCAGGCGGACTACACCTTC.

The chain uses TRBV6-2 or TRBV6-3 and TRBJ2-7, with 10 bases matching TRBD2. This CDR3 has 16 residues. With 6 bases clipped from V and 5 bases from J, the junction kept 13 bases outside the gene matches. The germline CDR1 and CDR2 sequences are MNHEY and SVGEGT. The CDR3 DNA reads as TGTGCCAGCAGCAGCGGGGGGGTCCCTTCGGTCCACGAGCAGTACTTC. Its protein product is CASSSGGVPSVHEQYF.

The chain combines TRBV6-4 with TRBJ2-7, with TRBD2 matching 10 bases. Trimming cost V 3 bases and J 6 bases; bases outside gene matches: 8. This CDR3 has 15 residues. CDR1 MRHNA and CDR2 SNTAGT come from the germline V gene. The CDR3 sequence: CASSEIAGGSGEQYF. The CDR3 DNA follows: TGTGCCAGCAGTGAAATAGCGGGAGGCAGTGGCGAGCAGTACTTC.

This CDR3 is CASSLPAGGPYNEQFF. In nucleotides, the CDR3 is TGTGCCAGTAGCCTCCCCGCGGGAGGGCCCTACAATGAGCAGTTCTTC. The gene calls are TRBV19 and TRBJ2-1, with TRBD2 matching 9 bases. CDR3 length equals 16 residues. J was trimmed by 2 bases and V by 6 bases; bases with no gene match: 8. Germline V lookup: CDR1 LNHDA, CDR2 SQIVND (reference sequence). The full variable domain, completed using reference TRBV19 and TRBJ2-1, is DGGITQSPKYLFRKEGQNVTLSCEQNLNHDAMYWYRQDPGQGLRLIYYSQIVNDFQKGDIAEGYSVSREKKESFPLTVTSAQKNPTAFYLCASSLPAGGPYNEQFFGPGTRLTVL.

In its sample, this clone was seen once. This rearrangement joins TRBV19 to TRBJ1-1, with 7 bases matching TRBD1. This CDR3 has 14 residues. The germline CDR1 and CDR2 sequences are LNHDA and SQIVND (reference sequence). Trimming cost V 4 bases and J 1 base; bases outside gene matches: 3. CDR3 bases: TGTGCCAGTAGTACGGACAGGAAGAACACTGAAGCTTTCTTT. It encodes CASSTDRKNTEAFF. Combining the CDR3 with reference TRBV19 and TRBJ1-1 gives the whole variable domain DGGITQSPKYLFRKEGQNVTLSCEQNLNHDAMYWYRQDPGQGLRLIYYSQIVNDFQKGDIAEGYSVSREKKESFPLTVTSAQKNPTAFYLCASSTDRKNTEAFFGQGTRLTVV.

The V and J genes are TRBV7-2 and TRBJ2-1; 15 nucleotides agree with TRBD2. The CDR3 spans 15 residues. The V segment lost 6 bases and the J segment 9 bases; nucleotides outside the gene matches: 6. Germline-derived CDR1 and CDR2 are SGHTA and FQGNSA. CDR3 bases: TGTGCCAGCAGTACGGGACTAGCGGGAGGAGTTGAGCAGTTCTTC. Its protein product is CASSTGLAGGVEQFF.

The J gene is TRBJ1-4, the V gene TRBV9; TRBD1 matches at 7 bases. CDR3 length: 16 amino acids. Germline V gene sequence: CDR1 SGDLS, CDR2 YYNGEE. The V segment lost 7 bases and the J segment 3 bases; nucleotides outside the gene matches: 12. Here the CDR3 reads CASGTGRQGANEKLFF. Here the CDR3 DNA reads TGTGCCAGCGGTACTGGGCGCCAGGGGGCTAATGAAAAACTGTTTTTT.